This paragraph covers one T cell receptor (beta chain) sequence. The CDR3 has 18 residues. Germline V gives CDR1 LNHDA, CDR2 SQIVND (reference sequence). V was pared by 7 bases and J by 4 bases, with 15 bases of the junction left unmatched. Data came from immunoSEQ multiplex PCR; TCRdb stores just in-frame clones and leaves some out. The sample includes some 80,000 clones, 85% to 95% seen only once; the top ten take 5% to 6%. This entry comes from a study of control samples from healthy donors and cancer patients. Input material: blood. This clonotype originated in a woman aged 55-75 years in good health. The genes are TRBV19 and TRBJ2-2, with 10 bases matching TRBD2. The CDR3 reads CASNLWASGSGSTGELFF. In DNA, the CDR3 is TGTGCCAGTAACCTATGGGCTAGCGGGAGTGGGAGCACCGGGGAGCTGTTTTTT.